One sample yielded the 10 T cell receptor beta chains listed below, sequenced in a study of cytomegalovirus exposure and HLA in healthy donors. The PCR had 60 Vbeta and 13 Jbeta primers. Sequencing was performed with immunoSEQ multiplex PCR; in TCRdb, only in-frame clones are kept and a portion is missing. The sample has some 200,000 clones; 65% to 85% are singletons. The source material was PBMCs. The receptors come from a man aged 50-59 years in good health and CMV-seronegative.

V usage is TRBV7-8 and J usage is TRBJ1-5; no definite D call. The CDR3 consists of 14 residues. Between the trimmed V and J ends, which lost 2 bases and 1 base, there was a span of 6 bases. CDR1 and CDR2 from the germline V gene are SGHVS and FQNEAQ. The CDR3 sequence is CASSLQQSNQPQHF. CDR3 bases: TGTGCCAGCAGCTTACAACAGAGCAATCAGCCCCAGCATTTT.

This chain joins TRBV11-2 and TRBJ1-4, with 9 bases aligning to TRBD1. Losses at the gene ends were 1 base for V and 8 bases for J; bases not matched to a gene: 11. Looked up from germline, CDR1 is SGHAT and CDR2 is FQNNGV. CDR3 length: 17 amino acids. The CDR3 region is CASSLGLRTGAGEKLFF. Here the CDR3 DNA reads TGTGCCAGCAGCTTAGGTCTGCGGACAGGGGCGGGAGAAAAACTGTTTTTT.

The chain recombines TRBV30 with TRBJ2-2; D is possibly TRBD2 (6 bases). Germline CDR1 is GTSNPN and CDR2 is SVGIG (reference sequence). V was trimmed by 5 bases and J by 3 bases, leaving 25 bases between them. This CDR3 spans 18 amino acids. CDR3 DNA sequence: TGTGCCTGGGCAGAGTTTATAGCGGCAAGTACCTACACCGGGGAGCTGTTTTTT. This translates into CAWAEFIAASTYTGELFF.

This sequence joins TRBV2 and TRBJ2-7; TRBD2 matches at 12 bases. The V segment lost 6 bases and the J segment 3 bases; nucleotides outside the gene matches: 6. This CDR3 spans 15 amino acids. Germline V gene lookup returns CDR1 SNHLY and CDR2 FYNNEI. The CDR3: CASRPRTSGDYEQYF. CDR3 DNA sequence: TGTGCCAGCAGGCCAAGGACTAGCGGGGACTACGAGCAGTACTTC.

J is TRBJ2-1 and V is TRBV19, with 7 bases fitting TRBD2. This CDR3 is 19 amino acids long. The germline V gene encodes CDR1 LNHDA and CDR2 SQIVND (reference sequence). V dropped 5 bases and J dropped 7; count of bases not matched to a gene: 23. CDR3 DNA sequence: TGTGCCAGTAGTGCCGCCCTGTTAACCATCGCGGGGGTGGGTAATGAGCAGTTCTTC. This gives the protein CASSAALLTIAGVGNEQFF.

The J gene is TRBJ1-5, the V gene TRBV5-1, with TRBD1 matching over 7 bases. CDR3 length: 14 residues. The ends lost 4 bases at V and 4 bases at J; junction bases unmatched: 5. The germline V gene encodes CDR1 SGHRS and CDR2 YFSETQ. This chain's CDR3 is CASSPDRANQPQHF. Written as DNA, the CDR3 is TGCGCCAGCAGCCCCGACAGGGCAAATCAGCCCCAGCATTTT.

V and J are TRBV9 and TRBJ2-7; D uncertain. CDR3 size: 15 residues. The germline V gene encodes CDR1 SGDLS and CDR2 YYNGEE. Trimming shortened V by 2 bases and J by 0 bases, and 12 bases separated the two germline ends. The CDR3: CASSVSDSFSYEQYF. The CDR3 DNA sequence: TGTGCCAGCAGCGTCTCAGACTCCTTCTCCTACGAGCAGTACTTC.

CDR3 sequence reads: CASSLVVGPGPYEQYF. CDR3 nucleotides: TGTGCCAGCAGCTTAGTGGTGGGGCCCGGCCCCTACGAGCAGTACTTC. The chain couples TRBV7-2 to TRBJ2-7, with D possibly TRBD1 on 5 matching bases. CDR1 is SGHTA and CDR2 is FQGNSA in the germline V gene. The CDR3 loop spans 16 amino acids. Trimming shortened V by 1 base and J by 2 bases, and 15 bases separated the two germline ends.

The genes are TRBV5-1 and TRBJ2-5, with D possibly matching TRBD1 (6 bases). The CDR3 length is 13 residues. V lost 5 bases and J 5 bases, leaving 13 bases between the germline ends. Germline lookup yields CDR1 SGHRS and CDR2 YFSETQ. The CDR3 bases are TGCGCCAGCAGATCAGGGGTGGGGGAGACCCAGTACTTC. This encodes CASRSGVGETQYF.

This clone has more than one count but fewer than ten. The rearrangement joins TRBV30 to TRBJ1-1, with D maybe TRBD1 (6 bases). CDR3 length: 15 residues. CDR1 and CDR2 from the germline V gene are GTSNPN and SVGIG (reference sequence). V lost 3 bases and J 0 bases, leaving 14 bases between the germline ends. The CDR3 is CAWRKGGTMNTEAFF. As DNA, the CDR3 is TGTGCCTGGAGAAAGGGGGGGACCATGAACACTGAAGCTTTCTTT.